This entry lists 6 T cell receptor beta chains sequenced from one sample in a study of identical twins. In TCRdb, the 5' RACE reads were re-called with MiXCR into one record per CDR3 protein. The table has some 790,000 distinct CDR3 sequences, roughly 18% seen once. The data were also submitted as part of a second study, on T cells expressing NK-cell markers.

Input material: PBMCs. These receptor sequences come from a woman between 18 and 29 years old in good health.

This clonotype came up a few times. The chain couples TRBV4-2 to TRBJ1-1; D is unclear. Germline CDR1 and CDR2: LGHNA and YNFKEQ. Trimming cost V 0 bases and J 4 bases, with 9 bases left between them. The length of the CDR3 is 14 residues. The CDR3 region has the DNA TGTGCCAGCAGCCAAGAGAGGGAGACCACTGAAGCTTTCTTT. This translates into CASSQERETTEAFF.

As to this clonotype: A read error may account for a junction end that differs from germline. V gene TRBV20-1 combines with J gene TRBJ2-3; D is unresolved. This CDR3 is 15 amino acids long. Germline-derived CDR1 and CDR2 are DFQATT and SNEGSKA (reference sequence). The CDR3, as DNA: TGCTGTGCTAGAATTTCTCGGTCTAGCACAGATACGCAGTATTTT. Its protein product is CCARISRSSTDTQYF.

This clonotype was observed a handful of times. V is TRBV3-1 and J is TRBJ2-7; possibly TRBD2 for D (6 bases). Trimming left V 5 bases short and J 2 bases short, with 16 bases between. The germline gives CDR1 LGHDT, CDR2 YNNKEL (reference sequence). CDR3 length: 15 amino acids. CDR3 sequence: CASSFTRLDPYEQYF. The CDR3 nucleotides read TGTGCCAGCAGCTTTACCCGACTAGACCCCTACGAGCAGTACTTC.

The rearrangement uses TRBV5-1 and TRBJ2-5; possible D gene TRBD1, 6 bases. Trimming took 0 bases from V and 4 from J, leaving 10 bases between them. Germline V gene sequence: CDR1 SGHRS, CDR2 YFSETQ. This CDR3 contains 14 residues. Here the CDR3 DNA reads TGCGCCAGCAGCTTGGGGCAGGACAGAGAGACCCAGTACTTC. It encodes CASSLGQDRETQYF.

The chain combines TRBV20-1 with TRBJ1-4; D gene uncertain. The V end was cut by 2 bases, the J end by 8 bases, with 12 bases between. CDR1 and CDR2 (germline): DFQATT, SNEGSKA (reference sequence). The CDR3 is 13 residues long. CDR3 DNA: TGCAGTGCTAGAAGAGGTCTAGGGGAAAAACTGTTTTTT. It specifies CSARRGLGEKLFF.

The genes are TRBV2 and TRBJ2-1, with 12 bases fitting TRBD2. The CDR3 has 17 amino acids. J gave up 8 bases and V 4 bases, and 12 bases lay outside the gene matches. Germline V gene data show CDR1 as SNHLY and CDR2 as FYNNEI. CDR3 in amino acids: CASSGILETSGSHEQFF. CDR3 bases: TGTGCCAGCAGTGGAATTTTGGAGACTAGCGGGAGCCATGAGCAGTTCTTC.